The 25 T cell receptor beta chains in this list originate from one sample, sequenced in a study of STAT5B mutations in CD4+ large granular lymphocyte leukemia. Measured with immunoSEQ multiplex PCR; TCRdb has only the in-frame clones, and not every one. The data show 20,000 to 25,000 clones, with approximately 80% seen just once and 0.42% held by the top ten. The sequenced material came from CD4+ T cells from blood buffy coats. All receptors derive from a human donor in good health.

The V call is TRBV28, the J call TRBJ1-1; TRBD1 might be the D (5 bases). The CDR3 is made up of 16 amino acids. From germline, CDR1 is MDHEN and CDR2 SYDVKM. Between the trimmed V and J ends, which lost 3 bases and 4 bases, there was a span of 18 bases. In DNA, the CDR3 is TGTGCCAGCAGTTTTCGGGGGTTACCCCTCGCCACTGAAGCTTTCTTT. Protein sequence: CASSFRGLPLATEAFF. Filled out from reference TRBV28 and TRBJ1-1, the complete variable domain reads DVKVTQSSRYLVKRTGEKVFLECVQDMDHENMFWYRQDPGLGLRLIYFSYDVKMKEKGDIPEGYSVSREKKERFSLILESASTNQTSMYLCASSFRGLPLATEAFFGQGTRLTVV.

This clone has just one count. This rearrangement joins TRBV4-1 to TRBJ2-1, with D possibly matching TRBD2 (5 bases). This CDR3 contains 13 residues. The germline V gene has CDR1 MGHRA and CDR2 YSYEKL. Trimming took off 4 bases at V and 9 bases at J, with 13 bases between the two ends. The CDR3 region has the DNA TGCGCCAGCAGCCCCAGCCGAGGGTCTGAGCAGTTCTTC. Protein sequence: CASSPSRGSEQFF.

V is TRBV6-6 and J is TRBJ1-5; D is unresolved. CDR3 length: 13 residues. Germline CDR1 is MNHNY and CDR2 is SVGAGI (reference sequence). V was trimmed by 5 bases and J by 0 bases, leaving 5 bases between them. In DNA form, the CDR3 reads TGTGCCAGCAGTCCAATTAGCAATCAGCCCCAGCATTTT. This encodes CASSPISNQPQHF.

This chain links TRBV19 with TRBJ2-2, with 12 bases matching TRBD2. J was trimmed by 3 bases and V by 1 base; bases with no gene match: 6. Germline-derived CDR1 and CDR2 are LNHDA and SQIVND (reference sequence). CDR3 length: 18 amino acids. CDR3 DNA: TGTGCCAGTAGTATAGTAGGACTAGCGGGATCTCACACCGGGGAGCTGTTTTTT. Translating it yields CASSIVGLAGSHTGELFF.

This clone has only one observation. The genes are TRBV4-1 and TRBJ2-5; perhaps TRBD2 as D (5 bases). The J call may be incorrect, as the DNA end agrees better with TRBJ2-7. CDR1 is MGHRA, CDR2 YSYEKL, per germline. This CDR3 is built from 15 residues. CDR3 DNA: TGCGCCAGCAGCCAAGAACCCTCGCGGGCCTACGAGCAGTACTTC. This sequence encodes CASSQEPSRAYEQYF.

This clone appeared a single time. The V call is TRBV13, the J call TRBJ2-3, with 11 bases identical to TRBD2. Looked up from germline, CDR1 is PRHDT and CDR2 is FYEKMQ (reference sequence). There are 16 residues in the CDR3. Losses at the gene ends were 2 bases for V and 5 bases for J; bases not matched to a gene: 6. The CDR3 region is CASSLFPSGRLDTQYF. The CDR3 nucleotides are TGTGCCAGCAGCTTATTTCCTAGCGGGAGGTTAGATACGCAGTATTTT.

The chain is built from TRBV11-3 and TRBJ1-1; unclear D gene. V lost 2 bases to trimming and J lost 1 base, with 8 bases between them. The CDR3 consists of 14 residues. In germline, CDR1 is SGHNT, CDR2 YENEEA. CDR3 nucleotide sequence: TGTGCCAGCAGCTTAAGTGGCAGGAACACTGAAGCTTTCTTT. The encoded protein is CASSLSGRNTEAFF.

The rearrangement links TRBV7-9 to TRBJ2-3, with D unresolved. The CDR3 consists of 12 residues. The V end lost 4 bases, the J end lost 8 bases, and 10 bases lay between the germline ends. Germline V gives CDR1 SEHNR, CDR2 FQNEAQ (reference sequence). This CDR3 reads CASSSPLSTQYF. For the CDR3, the DNA is TGTGCCAGCAGCTCCCCCCTGAGTACGCAGTATTTT. The whole variable domain, remainder taken from reference TRBV7-9 and TRBJ2-3, is DTGVSQNPRHKITKRGQNVTFRCDPISEHNRLYWYRQTLGQGPEFLTYFQNEAQLEKSRLLSDRFSAERPKGSFSTLEIQRTEQGDSAMYLCASSSPLSTQYFGPGTRLTVL.

A few counts support this clone. The chain combines TRBV4-1 with TRBJ2-7; possible D gene TRBD1, 6 bases. This CDR3 contains 16 residues. CDR1 is MGHRA and CDR2 is YSYEKL in the germline V gene. V lost 5 bases and J 3 bases, leaving 20 bases between the germline ends. As DNA, the CDR3 is TGCGCCAGCAGCTCTAATAAGCCGGGACACCTCTACGAGCAGTACTTC. It encodes CASSSNKPGHLYEQYF.

The chain links TRBV6-1 to TRBJ2-5, with 9 positions matching TRBD2. Trimming took 7 bases from V and 2 from J; bases not matched to a gene: 5. The length of the CDR3 is 14 residues. CDR1 and CDR2 from the germline V gene are MNHNS and SASEGT. As DNA, the CDR3 is TGTGCCAGCACTACTAGCGGGCTACAAGAGACCCAGTACTTC. The encoded protein is CASTTSGLQETQYF.

This chain's CDR3 is CASSFGSGLGETQYF. In DNA form, the CDR3 reads TGTGCCAGCAGCTTCGGGAGTGGTCTGGGAGAGACCCAGTACTTC. The J gene is TRBJ2-5, the V gene TRBV5-4; perhaps TRBD2 as D (6 bases). V lost 2 bases, J lost 4 bases, and 15 bases lay in between. Germline-derived CDR1 and CDR2 are SGHNT and YYREEE (reference sequence). This CDR3 spans 15 amino acids.

The V and J genes are TRBV4-1 and TRBJ1-5; TRBD1 matches 7 bases. The CDR3 loop spans 19 amino acids. Germline assignment: CDR1 MGHRA and CDR2 YSYEKL. Trimming took 1 base from V and 2 from J; bases not matched to a gene: 14. Here the CDR3 reads CASSQAPLGGIVGNQPQHF. CDR3 in DNA: TGCGCCAGCAGCCAAGCCCCCTTAGGGGGCATTGTAGGCAATCAGCCCCAGCATTTT.

The chain combines TRBV6-5 with TRBJ2-7; the D is unclear. The CDR3 sequence is 16 residues long. The germline CDR1 and CDR2 sequences are MNHEY and SVGAGI. V shed 2 bases and J shed 1 base, with 15 bases lying between them. CDR3 bases: TGTGCCAGCAGTTACGGGTCCCTGACACAGTCCTACGAGCAGTACTTC. This codes for CASSYGSLTQSYEQYF.

The chain combines TRBV30 with TRBJ1-1, with TRBD1 matching 9 bases. Trimming took 5 bases from V and 7 from J; bases not matched to a gene: 8. Germline V gene lookup returns CDR1 GTSNPN and CDR2 SVGIG (reference sequence). The CDR3 loop spans 13 amino acids. The CDR3 loop is CAWGGDRAGEAFF. CDR3 nucleotides: TGTGCCTGGGGGGGGGACAGGGCGGGTGAAGCTTTCTTT.

J is TRBJ2-1 and V is TRBV6-5; D remains unclear. The germline V gene encodes CDR1 MNHEY and CDR2 SVGAGI. Trimming removed 0 bases from V and 4 bases from J, with 13 bases in between. This CDR3 spans 16 amino acids. Here the CDR3 DNA reads TGTGCCAGCAGTTACTCGACGGCTCCCCTATACAATGAGCAGTTCTTC. Translation: CASSYSTAPLYNEQFF.

This chain connects TRBV19 to TRBJ1-2; maybe TRBD1 (6 bases). The CDR3 has 12 residues. The germline V gene has CDR1 LNHDA and CDR2 SQIVND (reference sequence). The germline V and J ends were trimmed by 7 bases and 2 bases, with 8 bases remaining between them. The CDR3: CASNGQNYGYTF. DNA of the CDR3: TGTGCCAGTAATGGACAGAACTATGGCTACACCTTC.

This clone has a handful of counts. The chain recombines TRBV19 with TRBJ2-6; D is uncertain. The V end was cut by 1 base, the J end by 0 bases, with 4 bases between. The CDR3 is 15 amino acids. Germline CDR1 and CDR2: LNHDA and SQIVND (reference sequence). This CDR3 reads CASSIGDSGANVLTF. As DNA, the CDR3 is TGTGCCAGTAGTATAGGGGACTCTGGGGCCAACGTCCTGACTTTC.

This rearrangement joins TRBV9 to TRBJ2-5; D may be TRBD1 (6 bases). CDR1 is SGDLS and CDR2 is YYNGEE in the germline V gene. V was trimmed by 7 bases and J by 4 bases, leaving 17 bases between them. The CDR3 contains 14 residues. The CDR3 loop reads CASQPGAVRETQYF. The DNA for the CDR3 is TGTGCCAGCCAACCAGGGGCGGTAAGAGAGACCCAGTACTTC.

This clone was detected only once. CDR3 nucleotide sequence: TGTGCCAGCAGCTTAAGGTCGGGAGGGCCCGAGGAGACCCAGTACTTC. Translating gives CASSLRSGGPEETQYF. V and J are TRBV7-6 and TRBJ2-5; TRBD2 agrees at 8 bases. Germline V gene lookup returns CDR1 SGHVS and CDR2 FNYEAQ. The CDR3 has 16 residues. The ends lost 2 bases at V and 5 bases at J; junction bases unmatched: 10.

The rearrangement joins TRBV11-2 to TRBJ1-2; D gene uncertain. The germline CDR1 and CDR2 sequences are SGHAT and FQNNGV. V lost 1 base and J 4 bases, leaving 10 bases between the germline ends. The CDR3 loop spans 14 amino acids. The CDR3 nucleotides read TGTGCCAGCAGCTTAGGGGAGACCGCCTATGGCTACACCTTC. Its translation: CASSLGETAYGYTF.

This chain links TRBV6-1 with TRBJ2-1; 11 bases agree with TRBD2. The CDR3 runs to 20 residues. Germline CDR1 and CDR2: MNHNS and SASEGT. The V gene end was trimmed by 1 base and the J gene end by 0 bases; junction bases not matched to a gene: 11. CDR3 sequence: CASSEVGLAGLSTSYNEQFF. Written as DNA, the CDR3 is TGTGCCAGCAGTGAAGTCGGACTAGCGGGCCTGTCTACCTCCTACAATGAGCAGTTCTTC.

The rearrangement uses TRBV18 and TRBJ2-2, with D maybe TRBD1 (5 bases). The germline V gene encodes CDR1 KGHSH and CDR2 LQKENI. V lost 0 bases and J lost 6, with 14 bases in between. CDR3 length: 16 amino acids. CDR3 amino acids: CASSPPSQGVAGELFF. As DNA, the CDR3 is TGTGCCAGCTCACCACCTTCTCAGGGTGTGGCCGGGGAGCTGTTTTTT.

The chain carries TRBV7-9 and TRBJ2-5; 7 nucleotides line up with TRBD2. Germline loops: CDR1 SEHNR, CDR2 FQNEAQ (reference sequence). Trimming took 3 bases from V and 4 from J; bases not matched to a gene: 5. This CDR3 is 14 amino acids long. The DNA of the CDR3 is TGTGCCAGCAGCTTCCGTACGGGGGGAGAGACCCAGTACTTC. It specifies CASSFRTGGETQYF.

The J gene is TRBJ2-2, the V gene TRBV11-3, with 8 bases identical to TRBD1. The CDR3 runs 16 residues. Losses at the gene ends were 8 bases for V and 0 bases for J; bases not matched to a gene: 8. The germline V gene has CDR1 SGHNT and CDR2 YENEEA. For the CDR3, the DNA is TGTGCCAGCGGGAAAAGGACAGGGACGAACACCGGGGAGCTGTTTTTT. It specifies CASGKRTGTNTGELFF.

This chain links TRBV6-6 with TRBJ1-1; 9 nucleotides match TRBD1. CDR1 is MNHNY and CDR2 is SVGAGI in the germline V gene (reference sequence). J was trimmed by 5 bases and V by 2 bases; bases with no gene match: 9. This CDR3 is built from 16 residues. CDR3: CASSYRPDRGRTEAFF. In DNA, the CDR3 is TGTGCCAGCAGTTACCGTCCCGACAGGGGGAGGACTGAAGCTTTCTTT.